This TCR beta chain appears in the sequencing data of a study of beta chain features in type 1 diabetes. Study-wide points: Reads derived from cDNA could over-represent cells showing high TCR expression.

The junction had 5 bases not matched to a gene; V was cut back by 2 bases and J by 8 bases. The CDR3 length is 13 residues. Germline CDR1 SQVTM, CDR2 ANQGSEA. As every portion of the isolated RNA was reverse transcribed, the sequencing read expressed TCRB transcripts. Measured with immunoSEQ multiplex PCR; TCRdb has only the in-frame clones, and not every one. The sample contains under 450,000 clones, around 13% of which appear only once. As concerns this clone: Its antigen is as yet unknown.

Cells sorted by CD45RO/CCR7/CD25/CD127/CD95/CD27 comprised CD4+ naive, central memory, regulatory and stem cell-like memory cells. This clonotype was obtained from a man aged 25-40 years in good health. Sequencing used naive CD4+ T cells from blood. The chain links TRBV29-1 to TRBJ1-1; 10 bases map to TRBD1. The CDR3 loop reads CSVESGTGVEAFF. In nucleotides, the CDR3 is TGCAGCGTTGAATCTGGGACAGGGGTAGAAGCTTTCTTT.